One and the same sample provided the 27 T cell receptor beta chains below, sequenced in a study of T cell responses to AZD1222 COVID-19 vaccine. Profiled with immunoSEQ multiplex PCR; TCRdb holds only in-frame clones, not every one. Of tens of thousands of clones listed, 80% to 90% are singletons. The sequencing used peripheral blood, collected on day 0 of AZD1222 vaccination. The origin of the receptors is an adult in good health.

The V and J genes are TRBV19 and TRBJ1-1; TRBD1 is a possible D gene (5 bases). The CDR3 runs 13 residues. V was pared by 6 bases and J by 1 base, with 9 bases between. Germline loops: CDR1 LNHDA, CDR2 SQIVND (reference sequence). The CDR3 DNA follows: TGTGCCAGTAGACGAGACAGGAACACTGAAGCTTTCTTT. This sequence encodes CASRRDRNTEAFF.

The genes are TRBV6-4 and TRBJ1-1, with a possible D match to TRBD1 (5 bases). The germline V and J ends were trimmed by 6 bases and 7 bases, with 12 bases remaining between them. The CDR3 sequence is 12 residues long. Per the germline V gene, CDR1 is MRHNA and CDR2 is SNTAGT. CDR3 loop: CASSPSGGEAFF. The CDR3 DNA reads as TGTGCCAGCAGCCCGAGCGGGGGTGAAGCTTTCTTT.

The chain combines TRBV14 with TRBJ2-2; no clear D. The V end was cut by 1 base, the J end by 1 base, with 4 bases between. CDR1 and CDR2 from the germline V gene are SGHDN and FVKESK. This CDR3 region has 14 residues. CDR3 bases: TGTGCCAGCAGCCAAGCCCGGAACACCGGGGAGCTGTTTTTT. This sequence encodes CASSQARNTGELFF.

DNA of the CDR3: TGTGCCAGCAGCGTCCGGGACGGCTATGGCTACACCTTC. Protein sequence: CASSVRDGYGYTF. The rearrangement links TRBV4-2 to TRBJ1-2; maybe TRBD1 (5 bases). Per germline, CDR1 LGHNA and CDR2 YNFKEQ. This CDR3 region has 13 residues. V lost 5 bases and J lost 4, with 11 bases in between.

This chain joins TRBV6-5 and TRBJ2-3; D gene unclear. Trimming shortened V by 7 bases and J by 6 bases, and 8 bases separated the two germline ends. The CDR3 covers 11 residues. CDR1 is MNHEY and CDR2 is SVGAGI in the germline V gene. The CDR3 sequence: CASISYDTQYF. The CDR3 DNA sequence: TGTGCCAGCATAAGCTATGATACGCAGTATTTT.

This clone was seen a single time. This chain links TRBV23-1 with TRBJ2-6, with a tentative D call TRBD2 (6 bases). TRBV23-1 counts as an open reading frame of uncertain function. The CDR3 consists of 15 residues. Trimming removed 6 bases at V and 2 bases at J, with 11 bases between. This CDR3 reads CASSRGEAGANVLTF. In nucleotides, the CDR3 is TGCGCCAGCAGCCGAGGGGAGGCTGGGGCCAACGTCCTGACTTTC.

This sequence joins TRBV10-3 and TRBJ1-3; tentative D call: TRBD1 (6 bases). Trimming pared 3 bases from V and 4 bases from J, leaving 19 bases between. The germline V gene encodes CDR1 ENHRY and CDR2 SYGVKD. The CDR3 has 17 residues. CDR3 protein: CAISEKGGGSVGNTIYF. CDR3 sequence (DNA): TGTGCCATCAGTGAAAAAGGGGGAGGCTCTGTGGGAAACACCATATATTTT.

V is TRBV7-9 and J is TRBJ2-2; D might be TRBD1 (6 bases). V was trimmed by 5 bases and J by 1 base, leaving 14 bases between them. This CDR3 region has 16 residues. Germline V lookup: CDR1 SEHNR, CDR2 FQNEAQ (reference sequence). As DNA, the CDR3 is TGTGCCAGCAGCATGGATCTAGGGGGGAACACCGGGGAGCTGTTTTTT. Amino acids: CASSMDLGGNTGELFF.

V is TRBV11-2 and J is TRBJ2-1; 9 bases match TRBD2. J lost 8 bases, V lost 2 bases, and 7 bases had no gene match. Germline V CDR1 and CDR2: SGHAT, FQNNGV. The CDR3 covers 15 residues. CDR3 nucleotides: TGTGCCAGCAGCTTATTGGGGACTAGCATCGATGAGCAGTTCTTC. It specifies CASSLLGTSIDEQFF. Filled out from reference TRBV11-2 and TRBJ2-1, the complete variable domain reads EAGVAQSPRYKIIEKRQSVAFWCNPISGHATLYWYQQILGQGPKLLIQFQNNGVVDDSQLPKDRFSAERLKGVDSTLKIQPAKLEDSAVYLCASSLLGTSIDEQFFGPGTRLTVL.

V usage is TRBV6-5 and J usage is TRBJ1-1, with D unclear. The CDR3 has 15 amino acids. In germline, CDR1 is MNHEY, CDR2 SVGAGI. The V and J ends lost 7 bases and 1 base respectively, with 16 bases between them. CDR3 sequence reads: CASKKREGRNTEAFF. CDR3 nucleotide sequence: TGTGCCAGCAAGAAAAGGGAAGGGAGGAACACTGAAGCTTTCTTT.

The rearrangement joins TRBV6-2 or TRBV6-3 to TRBJ2-6; 8 nucleotides agree with TRBD1. The CDR3 runs 17 residues. Germline CDR1 reads MNHEY; CDR2 reads SVGEGT. The junction had 7 bases not matched to a gene; V was cut back by 6 bases and J by 0 bases. CDR3 nucleotide sequence: TGTGCCAGCAGCCGGGACAGGATTTTCTCTGGGGCCAACGTCCTGACTTTC. This sequence encodes CASSRDRIFSGANVLTF.

The chain links TRBV5-1 to TRBJ1-2, with D perhaps TRBD1 (6 bases). Germline V gives CDR1 SGHRS, CDR2 YFSETQ. This CDR3 comprises 13 residues. Trimming stripped 0 bases from V and 6 bases from J, with 9 bases between. The CDR3 spells CASSLGGGDGYTF. CDR3 nucleotide sequence: TGCGCCAGCAGCTTGGGAGGGGGAGATGGCTACACCTTC.

The chain links TRBV7-3 to TRBJ1-2; D perhaps matches TRBD1 (5 bases). The CDR3 contains 15 residues. Germline V lookup: CDR1 SGHTA, CDR2 FQGTGA. Trimming removed 5 bases at V and 3 bases at J, with 16 bases between. The CDR3 here is CASSLDGAQDYGYTF. CDR3 nucleotide sequence: TGTGCCAGCAGCCTTGACGGGGCGCAGGACTATGGCTACACCTTC.

The gene calls are TRBV19 and TRBJ2-7, with a tentative D call TRBD1 (6 bases). V dropped 4 bases and J dropped 4 bases, with 11 bases sitting between them. The CDR3 spans 13 residues. Germline CDR1 is LNHDA and CDR2 is SQIVND (reference sequence). CDR3: CASSRGLTYEQYF. The DNA of the CDR3 is TGTGCCAGTAGTAGGGGGCTAACATACGAGCAGTACTTC.

V usage is TRBV28 and J usage is TRBJ1-1; D gene uncertain. V was pared by 7 bases and J by 2 bases, with 2 bases between. Germline V CDR1 and CDR2: MDHEN, SYDVKM. There are 10 residues in the CDR3. The CDR3 DNA reads as TGTGCCAGCACCAACACTGAAGCTTTCTTT. Its translation is CASTNTEAFF. The full variable domain, completed using reference TRBV28 and TRBJ1-1, is DVKVTQSSRYLVKRTGEKVFLECVQDMDHENMFWYRQDPGLGLRLIYFSYDVKMKEKGDIPEGYSVSREKKERFSLILESASTNQTSMYLCASTNTEAFFGQGTRLTVV.

J is TRBJ2-3 and V is TRBV5-1; D remains ambiguous. From germline, CDR1 is SGHRS and CDR2 YFSETQ. The CDR3 spans 15 residues. The germline V and J ends were trimmed by 0 bases and 1 base, with 9 bases remaining between them. The CDR3 DNA follows: TGCGCCAGCAGCTTGGGATTCCCGGGCACAGATACGCAGTATTTT. Residues: CASSLGFPGTDTQYF. Full variable domain (outside the CDR3, taken from reference TRBV5-1 and TRBJ2-3): KAGVTQTPRYLIKTRGQQVTLSCSPISGHRSVSWYQQTPGQGLQFLFEYFSETQRNKGNFPGRFSGRQFSNSRSEMNVSTLELGDSALYLCASSLGFPGTDTQYFGPGTRLTVL.

This clone showed up just once. J is TRBJ2-7 and V is TRBV2; no definite D call. The CDR3 covers 13 residues. The germline V and J ends were trimmed by 9 bases and 6 bases, with 18 bases remaining between them. Germline CDR1 SNHLY, CDR2 FYNNEI. The CDR3 loop is CASKSDPTTEQYF. The CDR3 nucleotides read TGTGCCAGTAAGTCGGACCCGACAACCGAGCAGTACTTC.

Of note for this clone: The junction departs from germline at one end; a sequencing error may be responsible. The gene calls are TRBV6-2 or TRBV6-3 and TRBJ2-4; 9 bases map to TRBD1. The germline V gene has CDR1 MNHEY and CDR2 SVGEGT. This CDR3 spans 13 amino acids. As DNA, the CDR3 is TGTGCCAGCAGTTACTCGAAACCAGGACAGGGGATGTTC. As protein: CASSYSKPGQGMF.

Here the CDR3 reads CAISESNGNSNQPQHF. In DNA form, the CDR3 reads TGTGCCATCAGTGAGTCGAATGGGAATAGCAATCAGCCCCAGCATTTT. V usage is TRBV10-3 and J usage is TRBJ1-5; D unclear. The V end lost 0 bases, the J end lost 0 bases, and 9 bases lay between the germline ends. Germline-derived CDR1 and CDR2 are ENHRY and SYGVKD. The length of the CDR3 is 16 residues.

The CDR3 DNA follows: TGCGCCAGCAGCTTCTCGGGGGCGGTCGGGGAGCTGTTTTTT. Protein product: CASSFSGAVGELFF. The chain is built from TRBV5-1 and TRBJ2-2; D might be TRBD1 or TRBD2, each matching 6 bases. The V and J ends lost 2 bases and 7 bases respectively, with 12 bases between them. The CDR3 is 14 residues long. Germline CDR1 SGHRS, CDR2 YFSETQ.

This chain uses TRBV5-1 with TRBJ1-2; D gene ambiguous. The CDR3 consists of 15 residues. Germline lookup yields CDR1 SGHRS and CDR2 YFSETQ. V was clipped by 4 bases and J by 4 bases, with 17 bases between them. The CDR3 nucleotides are TGCGCCAGCAGCCCGGGCTACGGACTGTCCTATGGCTACACCTTC. Translation: CASSPGYGLSYGYTF. Full variable domain (missing parts from reference TRBV5-1 and TRBJ1-2): KAGVTQTPRYLIKTRGQQVTLSCSPISGHRSVSWYQQTPGQGLQFLFEYFSETQRNKGNFPGRFSGRQFSNSRSEMNVSTLELGDSALYLCASSPGYGLSYGYTFGSGTRLTVV.

The V call is TRBV5-4, the J call TRBJ2-7, with D perhaps matching TRBD1 or TRBD2 (6 bases each). This CDR3 region has 14 residues. CDR1 and CDR2 from the germline V gene are SGHNT and YYREEE (reference sequence). V shed 0 bases and J shed 6 bases, with 13 bases lying between them. CDR3 bases: TGTGCCAGCAGCTTGGGTCCAGGAGGGGGCGAGCAGTACTTC. This translates into CASSLGPGGGEQYF.

This chain links TRBV5-1 with TRBJ1-1, with 7 bases that match TRBD1. The CDR3 is 14 amino acids. V lost 4 bases, J lost 1 base, and 4 bases stayed unmatched. Germline assignment: CDR1 SGHRS and CDR2 YFSETQ. The CDR3 coding sequence is TGCGCCAGCAGCACCAACAGGGGGAACACTGAAGCTTTCTTT. Translation: CASSTNRGNTEAFF.

The chain links TRBV14 to TRBJ1-6; 7 nucleotides match TRBD1. V shed 5 bases and J 5 bases; nucleotides not matched to a gene: 9. CDR3 length equals 16 residues. The germline gives CDR1 SGHDN, CDR2 FVKESK. The CDR3 bases are TGTGCCAGCAGCACATACAGGGGAAGAGATAATTCACCCCTCCACTTT. It is translated as CASSTYRGRDNSPLHF.

The rearrangement joins TRBV7-9 to TRBJ1-4; tentatively, D is TRBD1 (5 bases). CDR1 is SEHNR and CDR2 is FQNEAQ in the germline V gene (reference sequence). The ends were cut back, 1 base at V and 8 bases at J, with 26 bases in the middle. This CDR3 spans 19 amino acids. The DNA of the CDR3 is TGTGCCAGCAGCTTAGGAGGGGCCAGGGAGAGAGACCACACCGAAAAACTGTTTTTT. This codes for CASSLGGARERDHTEKLFF.

Points on this clone: The same CDR3 can be traced to other DNA sequences in this sample. The chain is built from TRBV7-9 and TRBJ2-7, with 7 bases lining up with TRBD1. The CDR3 is 14 residues long. V shed 4 bases, J shed 1 base, and the junction held 4 bases outside the gene matches. Germline loops: CDR1 SEHNR, CDR2 FQNEAQ (reference sequence). The CDR3 is CASSSPGGSYEQYF. In DNA form, the CDR3 reads TGTGCCAGCAGCTCCCCAGGGGGTTCCTACGAGCAGTACTTC.

The chain uses TRBV7-9 and TRBJ2-5, with D maybe TRBD2 (5 bases). The CDR3 spans 14 residues. Per the germline V gene, CDR1 is SEHNR and CDR2 is FQNEAQ (reference sequence). Trimming shortened V by 1 base and J by 3 bases, and 9 bases separated the two germline ends. CDR3 DNA sequence: TGTGCCAGCAGCTTAGTGTCCGGGAAAGAGACCCAGTACTTC. It codes for CASSLVSGKETQYF.